The 25 T cell receptor beta chains reported below all come from one sample, sequenced in a study of post-analysis software for immune sequencing data. Study-level points and caveats: Higher frequency in patients than in controls was seen for about five TRBV segments, with TRBV5-6, TRBV5-1 and TRBV20-1 among them.

Unique molecular identifiers were built into the TCR beta cDNA libraries. In TCRdb, the PCR reads were re-called with MiXCR into one record per CDR3 protein. The sample holds hundreds of thousands of distinct CDR3 sequences; 30% are singletons and the top ten take 0.5% to 0.6%. No antigens are known for them. The sample was blood. The receptor set was obtained from a girl between 10 and 17 years old with multiple sclerosis.

The genes are TRBV20-1 and TRBJ2-1; 7 nucleotides line up with TRBD2. The CDR3 is made up of 13 amino acids. Trimming cost V 6 bases and J 5 bases; bases outside gene matches: 7. In germline, CDR1 is DFQATT, CDR2 SNEGSKA (reference sequence). In DNA form, the CDR3 reads TGCAGTGCCGGGACTACCTGGGACAATGAGCAGTTCTTC. Amino acid sequence: CSAGTTWDNEQFF.

V usage is TRBV9 and J usage is TRBJ2-7; TRBD1 matches 7 bases. With 2 bases clipped from V and 2 bases from J, the junction kept 4 bases outside the gene matches. The length of the CDR3 is 14 residues. Germline V lookup: CDR1 SGDLS, CDR2 YYNGEE. CDR3 DNA: TGTGCCAGCAGCGTGACAGGGAATCCCTACGAGCAGTACTTC. Protein product: CASSVTGNPYEQYF.

Turning to this clonotype: Lacking the conserved final phenylalanine or tryptophan, this CDR3 likely reflects a read error. The chain has TRBV5-1 and TRBJ1-2, with D possibly being TRBD1 (6 bases). Germline CDR1 is SGHRS and CDR2 is YFSETQ. The CDR3 is 14 residues long. Trimming took 4 bases from V and 2 from J, leaving 12 bases between them. The DNA for the CDR3 is TGCGCCAGCAGCCCCCGGGACACAAACTATGGCTACACCTGC. This translates into CASSPRDTNYGYTC.

This chain joins TRBV12-3 or TRBV12-4 and TRBJ2-3; 9 nucleotides line up with TRBD1. The V segment lost 2 bases and the J segment 0 bases; nucleotides outside the gene matches: 3. The length of the CDR3 is 16 residues. As DNA, the CDR3 is TGTGCCAGCAGTTTACTAGGACAGGGGAGCACAGATACGCAGTATTTT. Translation: CASSLLGQGSTDTQYF.

This clonotype was recorded once. The V call is TRBV20-1, the J call TRBJ1-1; D possibly corresponds to TRBD1 (5 bases). Germline CDR1 and CDR2: DFQATT and SNEGSKA (reference sequence). The V end was cut by 4 bases, the J end by 5 bases, with 17 bases between. CDR3 length equals 14 residues. The CDR3 here is CSATSPTWGTEAFF. DNA of the CDR3: TGCAGTGCTACTTCGCCTACATGGGGGACTGAAGCTTTCTTT.

There are a few counts of this clonotype. The V call is TRBV7-2, the J call TRBJ1-1, with D perhaps matching TRBD1 (6 bases). Trimming took off 4 bases at V and 1 base at J, with 13 bases between the two ends. Per the germline V gene, CDR1 is SGHTA and CDR2 is FQGNSA. The CDR3 extends over 15 amino acids. The CDR3 reads CASSSRTAANTEAFF. The CDR3 DNA is TGTGCCAGCAGCTCCCGGACAGCCGCGAACACTGAAGCTTTCTTT.

In this sample, this clonotype turned up a few times. The chain couples TRBV7-2 to TRBJ1-1; perhaps TRBD1 as D (5 bases). V was pared by 5 bases and J by 5 bases, with 12 bases between. The germline CDR1 and CDR2 sequences are SGHTA and FQGNSA. This CDR3 spans 13 amino acids. DNA of the CDR3: TGTGCCAGCAGCCTGTGGGGGTCTACTGAAGCTTTCTTT. Translated, it gives CASSLWGSTEAFF. The full variable domain, in which reference TRBV7-2 and TRBJ1-1 provide the parts outside the CDR3, is GAGVSQSPSNKVTEKGKDVELRCDPISGHTALYWYRQSLGQGLEFLIYFQGNSAPDKSGLPSDRFSAERTGGSVSTLTIQRTQQEDSAVYLCASSLWGSTEAFFGQGTRLTVV.

This clonotype was recorded a few times. The gene calls are TRBV20-1 and TRBJ2-4; the D gene is possibly TRBD1 (6 bases). The CDR3 extends over 14 amino acids. Germline assignment: CDR1 DFQATT and CDR2 SNEGSKA (reference sequence). V was pared by 1 base and J by 13 bases, with 20 bases between. The CDR3 coding sequence is TGCAGTGCTAGAGGGCAGGGGCCCTACAATGAGCAGTACTTC. Its protein product is CSARGQGPYNEQYF.

This clonotype was counted between two and nine times. J is TRBJ2-1 and V is TRBV20-1; 7 positions match TRBD2. CDR3 length: 17 amino acids. V shed 0 bases, J shed 5 bases, and the junction held 13 bases outside the gene matches. Germline V lookup: CDR1 DFQATT, CDR2 SNEGSKA (reference sequence). The CDR3 protein is CSARDRHSAGIDNEQFF. In DNA, the CDR3 is TGCAGTGCTAGAGATCGGCATTCAGCGGGGATAGACAATGAGCAGTTCTTC.

This chain joins TRBV3-1 and TRBJ1-4, with 9 nucleotides matching TRBD1. Trimming took 4 bases from V and 2 from J; bases not matched to a gene: 8. Germline V gene data show CDR1 as LGHDT and CDR2 as YNNKEL (reference sequence). The CDR3 loop spans 17 amino acids. Written as DNA, the CDR3 is TGTGCCAGCAGCCCACGGACAGGGGTATTGACTAATGAAAAACTGTTTTTT. As protein: CASSPRTGVLTNEKLFF.

The chain links TRBV28 to TRBJ1-6; possibly TRBD1 for D (6 bases). The CDR3 consists of 14 residues. Germline V gene data show CDR1 as MDHEN and CDR2 as SYDVKM. The V gene lost 4 bases and the J gene lost 10 bases, with 14 bases spanning the gap. CDR3 sequence: CASSWGGGNSPLHF. In nucleotides, the CDR3 is TGTGCCAGCAGTTGGGGAGGGGGGAACTCACCCCTCCACTTT.

A word on this clonotype: A read error may produce the germline difference seen at one junction end. The V call is TRBV7-7, the J call TRBJ1-5; no clear D. Germline V CDR1 and CDR2: SSHAT, FNYEAQ (reference sequence). The CDR3 extends over 13 amino acids. Here the CDR3 DNA reads TGTGCTAGCAGCTTATTCGTGCGTCAGCCCCAGCATTTT. It specifies CASSLFVRQPQHF.

CDR3 amino acids: CASSPRWSQETQYF. As DNA, the CDR3 is TGTGCCAGCAGCCCCAGGTGGAGTCAAGAGACCCAGTACTTC. The chain couples TRBV7-6 to TRBJ2-5; D gene unclear. Germline V gene lookup returns CDR1 SGHVS and CDR2 FNYEAQ. V dropped 5 bases and J dropped 2 bases, with 12 bases sitting between them. This CDR3 contains 14 residues. Filled out from reference TRBV7-6 and TRBJ2-5, the complete variable domain reads GAGVSQSPRYKVTKRGQDVALRCDPISGHVSLYWYRQALGQGPEFLTYFNYEAQQDKSGLPNDRFSAERPEGSISTLTIQRTEQRDSAMYRCASSPRWSQETQYFGPGTRLLVL.

V and J are TRBV5-1 and TRBJ2-1, with 7 bases that match TRBD1. The CDR3 has 14 amino acids. Looked up from germline, CDR1 is SGHRS and CDR2 is YFSETQ. The V and J ends lost 2 bases and 5 bases, in that order; junction bases with no gene match: 4. The CDR3 region has the DNA TGCGCCAGCAGCTTTGACAGGGCTAACAATGAGCAGTTCTTC. It encodes CASSFDRANNEQFF.

The chain links TRBV20-1 to TRBJ2-4; either TRBD1 or TRBD2 may fit D (5 bases each). The V and J ends lost 0 bases and 3 bases respectively, with 12 bases between them. CDR1 is DFQATT, CDR2 SNEGSKA, per germline (reference sequence). The length of the CDR3 is 15 residues. CDR3 nucleotides: TGCAGTGCTAGAGATGACGGGGACGGCAAAAACATTCAGTACTTC. Its translation is CSARDDGDGKNIQYF.

This chain links TRBV6-1 with TRBJ2-1, with D uncertain. CDR3 length equals 13 residues. Germline V gene sequence: CDR1 MNHNS, CDR2 SASEGT. V lost 6 bases and J 7 bases, leaving 13 bases between the germline ends. CDR3 nucleotide sequence: TGTGCCAGCAGAGGCAAGAATTCGAATGAGCAGTTCTTC. This sequence encodes CASRGKNSNEQFF.

The CDR3 coding sequence is TGCAGTGCTGGGGAGCCGGGCCTCCAAGAGACCCAGTACTTC. It yields the protein CSAGEPGLQETQYF. The chain is built from TRBV20-1 and TRBJ2-5, with D possibly TRBD2 on 5 matching bases. The ends were cut back, 5 bases at V and 1 base at J, with 14 bases in the middle. Germline assignment: CDR1 DFQATT and CDR2 SNEGSKA (reference sequence). The CDR3 has 14 amino acids.

The CDR3 reads CSVVIGTGSNQPQHF. DNA for the CDR3: TGCAGCGTGGTGATCGGGACAGGGAGCAATCAGCCCCAGCATTTT. The rearrangement uses TRBV29-1 and TRBJ1-5; 9 bases match TRBD1. This CDR3 is built from 15 residues. V trimming: 6 bases; J trimming: 1 base; junction bases outside the gene matches: 7. The germline V gene has CDR1 SQVTM and CDR2 ANQGSEA.

This clonotype was seen a few times. The rearrangement links TRBV7-2 to TRBJ2-1, with D possibly matching TRBD1 (6 bases). CDR1 and CDR2 (germline): SGHTA, FQGNSA. This CDR3 comprises 15 residues. Trimming stripped 8 bases from V and 0 bases from J, with 14 bases between. The CDR3 region is CASRDGRGSYNEQFF. The CDR3 DNA is TGTGCCAGCCGCGACGGCAGGGGCTCCTACAATGAGCAGTTCTTC.

This clonotype was found a few times. This chain uses TRBV10-1 with TRBJ2-7; TRBD2 might be the D (5 bases). CDR3 length: 13 amino acids. Trimming removed 10 bases from V and 6 bases from J, with 19 bases in between. CDR1 is WNHNN, CDR2 SYGVQD, per germline (reference sequence). This CDR3 is CATKPGSSGEQYF. The CDR3 DNA is TGCGCCACCAAACCGGGAAGCTCGGGCGAGCAGTACTTC.

V is TRBV5-1 and J is TRBJ1-1; D is unresolved. The CDR3 extends over 13 amino acids. Deletions cut 0 bases from V and 7 bases from J, with 10 bases between. Germline CDR1 is SGHRS and CDR2 is YFSETQ. The CDR3 region has the DNA TGCGCCAGCAGCTTGGATCTGGGCGGTGAAGCTTTCTTT. This codes for CASSLDLGGEAFF.

This chain uses TRBV6-5 with TRBJ1-2; unclear D gene. This CDR3 is built from 14 residues. CDR1 and CDR2 from the germline V gene are MNHEY and SVGAGI. V was shortened by 3 bases and J by 4 bases, with 12 bases between the two germline ends. In nucleotides, the CDR3 is TGTGCCAGCAGTTATCTTCCGGGTAGCTATGGCTACACCTTC. Translation: CASSYLPGSYGYTF.

This clonotype was seen more than once but under ten times. The CDR3 nucleotides are TGTGCCACCCTCGATGTGGGTCCTCCAGATACGCAGTATTTT. This codes for CATLDVGPPDTQYF. The genes are TRBV10-3 and TRBJ2-3; D gene uncertain. Trimming pared 10 bases from V and 4 bases from J, leaving 18 bases between. The germline CDR1 and CDR2 sequences are ENHRY and SYGVKD. The CDR3 runs 14 residues.

The V gene is TRBV5-6, the J gene TRBJ2-7, with 9 bases aligning to TRBD2. Germline trimming cut 6 bases from V and 2 bases from J; bases unmatched to any gene: 9. The CDR3 contains 15 residues. The germline gives CDR1 SGHDT, CDR2 YYEEEE. This CDR3 reads CASNELAGKTYEQYF. The CDR3 nucleotides are TGTGCCAGCAACGAACTAGCGGGTAAAACCTACGAGCAGTACTTC.

Worth noting for this clonotype: Mismatch with germline at one junction end may stem from a read error. The chain is built from TRBV7-2 and TRBJ2-4; 9 positions agree with TRBD2. Per germline, CDR1 SGHTA and CDR2 FQGNSA. The CDR3 consists of 15 residues. The CDR3 region has the DNA TGTGCCGGCAGCTTAGTCCGAGCGGGAGGTGGGGAGCAGTACTTC. Translated: CAGSLVRAGGGEQYF.